These 27 T cell receptor beta chains came from one sample sequenced in a study of blood T cells in healthy people across ages. A second PCR, run for roughly 7 to 11 cycles, used a sample-barcoded 5' primer plus a J-beta primer mix. In TCRdb, the 5' RACE reads were re-called with MiXCR into one record per CDR3 protein. Of about 640,000 distinct CDR3 sequences listed, roughly 31% are singletons. The sequencing input was blood. The receptors originated from a woman aged 80 or over in good health.

This clonotype was picked up many times. This rearrangement joins TRBV20-1 to TRBJ2-7; 9 bases align to TRBD1. CDR3 length: 15 amino acids. V shed 5 bases and J 2 bases; nucleotides not matched to a gene: 10. Per germline, CDR1 DFQATT and CDR2 SNEGSKA (reference sequence). DNA for the CDR3: TGCAGTGCTGCTCCTGGGACAGGGTTAGCCTACGAGCAGTACTTC. Protein: CSAAPGTGLAYEQYF.

On this clonotype itself: With a much larger clone just one base away, this may be a read error. V gene TRBV20-1 combines with J gene TRBJ2-7; TRBD1 agrees at 11 bases. Matching the DNA end better, TRBJ2-4 makes the J call doubtful. The germline V gene has CDR1 DFQATT and CDR2 SNEGSKA (reference sequence). This CDR3 comprises 15 residues. CDR3: CSARPDRGLEDIQYF. CDR3 nucleotide sequence: TGCAGTGCTAGACCGGACAGGGGGCTCGAAGACATTCAGTACTTC.

This clonotype has ten or more counts. The V call is TRBV6-5, the J call TRBJ2-3, with 13 bases fitting TRBD2. V shed 6 bases and J 5 bases; nucleotides not matched to a gene: 5. The CDR3 contains 15 residues. The germline gives CDR1 MNHEY, CDR2 SVGAGI. The CDR3, as DNA: TGTGCCAGCAGCAGACTAGCGGGGGGAGAAGATACGCAGTATTTT. Encoded protein: CASSRLAGGEDTQYF.

This clonotype was counted between two and nine times. A read error may explain this, as a much larger clone is one base away. The chain uses TRBV2 and TRBJ2-4, with D tentatively TRBD2 (6 bases). The J call may not be correct, given that the DNA end is closer to TRBJ2-7. CDR1 and CDR2 from the germline V gene are SNHLY and FYNNEI. The CDR3 covers 13 residues. The CDR3 spells CANSAGGTYEQYF. The CDR3 DNA reads as TGTGCCAACAGCGCCGGAGGGACCTACGAGCAGTACTTC.

Details on this clonotype: Compared with germline, one end of the junction differs, possibly owing to a read error. DNA of the CDR3: TGTGCCGGCAGCCCGGGGGGGACTAGCCAAAGTGAGCAGTACTTC. Encoded protein: CAGSPGGTSQSEQYF. V and J are TRBV7-2 and TRBJ2-5; 9 nucleotides line up with TRBD2. This CDR3 region has 15 residues. Germline assignment: CDR1 SGHTA and CDR2 FQGNSA.

In its sample, this clonotype was seen many times. The chain employs TRBV20-1 and TRBJ2-4, with a tentative D call TRBD1 (5 bases). This CDR3 is built from 13 residues. Germline V lookup: CDR1 DFQATT, CDR2 SNEGSKA (reference sequence). Trimming cost V 6 bases and J 0 bases, with 9 bases left between them. CDR3 nucleotide sequence: TGCAGTGCAGCAGGGTTAGCCAAAAACATTCAGTACTTC. It is translated as CSAAGLAKNIQYF.

Comments on this clonotype: This may be a read error: a much more frequent sequence differs by one nucleotide. This chain uses TRBV24-1 with TRBJ2-5; 11 bases line up with TRBD1. The CDR3 has 15 amino acids. From germline, CDR1 is KGHDR and CDR2 SFDVKD. Unmatched junction bases numbered 14, after V lost 7 bases and J lost 11 bases. The CDR3: CATSPGTGGKDEQYF. The CDR3 DNA is TGTGCCACCAGCCCCGGGACAGGGGGGAAGGATGAGCAGTACTTC.

Ten or more counts support this clonotype. The genes are TRBV5-1 and TRBJ1-1; D gene unclear. CDR1 SGHRS and CDR2 YFSETQ come from the germline V gene. The V gene lost 0 bases and the J gene lost 0 bases, with 6 bases spanning the gap. The CDR3 contains 14 residues. CDR3 DNA sequence: TGCGCCAGCAGCTTGGGACTCATGAACACTGAAGCTTTCTTT. This translates into CASSLGLMNTEAFF.

This clonotype appeared many times. CDR3 protein: CASSPITGLSGANVLTF. In DNA, the CDR3 is TGTGCCAGCAGCCCAATCACGGGGCTCTCTGGGGCCAACGTCCTGACTTTC. The J gene is TRBJ2-6, the V gene TRBV9; D tentatively fits TRBD1 or TRBD2 (5 bases each). CDR1 SGDLS and CDR2 YYNGEE come from the germline V gene. This CDR3 spans 17 amino acids. The germline V and J ends were trimmed by 4 bases and 0 bases, with 14 bases remaining between them.

The V and J genes are TRBV5-1 and TRBJ1-4, with TRBD1 matching 7 bases. The V and J ends lost 7 bases and 5 bases, in that order; junction bases with no gene match: 11. Germline CDR1 reads SGHRS; CDR2 reads YFSETQ. The length of the CDR3 is 15 residues. CDR3 in DNA: TGCGCCAGCTGCTGGGAGACAGGGCGCAATGAAAAACTGTTTTTT. Translated: CASCWETGRNEKLFF.

There are many counts of this clonotype. The V call is TRBV10-2, the J call TRBJ2-7, with 10 nucleotides matching TRBD1. Looked up from germline, CDR1 is WSHSY and CDR2 is SAAADI. The CDR3 totals 15 residues. J was trimmed by 3 bases and V by 8 bases; bases with no gene match: 10. Here the CDR3 reads CASGPGWDRGYEQYF. As DNA, the CDR3 is TGCGCCAGCGGCCCCGGTTGGGACAGGGGCTACGAGCAGTACTTC.

V usage is TRBV6-1 and J usage is TRBJ2-7; no firm D call. Between the trimmed V and J ends, which lost 8 bases and 2 bases, there was a span of 13 bases. CDR3 length: 13 residues. Germline CDR1 and CDR2: MNHNS and SASEGT. CDR3 sequence reads: CASSIDEAYEQYF. CDR3 coding DNA: TGTGCCAGCTCTATCGACGAGGCCTACGAGCAGTACTTC.

This clonotype was recorded at least ten times. V usage is TRBV5-1 and J usage is TRBJ1-6, with D unclear. Germline V lookup: CDR1 SGHRS, CDR2 YFSETQ. This CDR3 region has 15 residues. Trimming cost V 0 bases and J 2 bases, with 6 bases left between them. Written as DNA, the CDR3 is TGCGCCAGCAGCTTGGGCCAGGCCTATAATTCACCCCTCCACTTT. It yields the protein CASSLGQAYNSPLHF.

This chain links TRBV6-6 with TRBJ1-2; TRBD1 matches at 7 bases. Germline values: CDR1 MNHNY, CDR2 SVGAGI (reference sequence). J gave up 4 bases and V 5 bases, and 7 bases lay outside the gene matches. CDR3 length equals 14 residues. CDR3 residues: CASSHGTAIYGYTF. CDR3 nucleotides: TGTGCCAGCAGTCACGGGACAGCCATCTATGGCTACACCTTC.

Notes on this clonotype: A clone one base away is much larger, so this may be a read error. The chain combines TRBV6-1 with TRBJ2-5; tentatively, D is TRBD1 (5 bases). V lost 4 bases and J 2 bases, leaving 17 bases between the germline ends. The CDR3 runs to 16 residues. CDR1 and CDR2 from the germline V gene are MNHNS and SASEGT. The CDR3 DNA sequence: TGTGCCAGCAGTGCCTCCCCCTGGGGCTTGCAAGAGACCCAGTACTTC. Encoded protein: CASSASPWGLQETQYF.

Concerning this clonotype: Relative to the germline gene, one junction end is altered; a read error may explain this. The chain has TRBV5-1 and TRBJ2-3, with D hard to call. CDR1 is SGHRS and CDR2 is YFSETQ in the germline V gene. The CDR3 contains 17 residues. The CDR3 sequence: CAGSLADGTYNTDTQYF. The CDR3 DNA reads as TGCGCCGGCAGCTTGGCCGATGGCACATACAACACAGATACGCAGTATTTT.

This clonotype was counted many times. This rearrangement joins TRBV9 to TRBJ2-3; tentatively, D is TRBD2 (7 bases). The CDR3 length is 17 residues. Per the germline V gene, CDR1 is SGDLS and CDR2 is YYNGEE. Trimming left V 4 bases short and J 4 bases short, with 22 bases between. The CDR3 reads CASSFQEGGAVADTQYF. Here the CDR3 DNA reads TGTGCCAGCAGCTTCCAGGAGGGGGGGGCGGTTGCAGATACGCAGTATTTT.

This chain uses TRBV9 with TRBJ2-3, with TRBD2 matching 10 bases. With V trimmed by 4 bases and J by 2 bases, 7 bases remained unmatched. In germline, CDR1 is SGDLS, CDR2 YYNGEE. The CDR3 runs to 16 residues. The CDR3 bases are TGTGCCAGCAGCACCCCACTAGCGGGATACACAGATACGCAGTATTTT. It codes for CASSTPLAGYTDTQYF. The entire variable domain, with the rest obtained from reference TRBV9 and TRBJ2-3, is as follows: DSGVTQTPKHLITATGQRVTLRCSPRSGDLSVYWYQQSLDQGLQFLIQYYNGEERAKGNILERFSAQQFPDLHSELNLSSLELGDSALYFCASSTPLAGYTDTQYFGPGTRLTVL.

V is TRBV9 and J is TRBJ2-7, with TRBD2 matching 9 bases. The CDR3 has 14 residues. Trimming took 4 bases from V and 7 from J; bases not matched to a gene: 9. The germline V gene encodes CDR1 SGDLS and CDR2 YYNGEE. DNA for the CDR3: TGTGCCAGCAGCAGCGGGAGGACGTACAATGAGCAGTACTTC. Its translation is CASSSGRTYNEQYF.

This clonotype was found many times. V gene TRBV6-5 combines with J gene TRBJ1-5, with D perhaps TRBD1 (6 bases). The V end lost 4 bases, the J end lost 4 bases, and 14 bases lay between the germline ends. The CDR3 has 15 amino acids. Germline V gives CDR1 MNHEY, CDR2 SVGAGI. The CDR3 spells CASSSGWGPNQPQHF. The CDR3 nucleotides are TGTGCCAGCAGTTCAGGGTGGGGGCCAAATCAGCCCCAGCATTTT.

This clonotype occurred many times. The gene calls are TRBV20-1 and TRBJ2-1; D tentatively reads TRBD1 or TRBD2 (6 bases each). Trimming removed 5 bases from V and 3 bases from J, with 17 bases in between. CDR1 and CDR2 (germline): DFQATT, SNEGSKA (reference sequence). The CDR3 is made up of 15 amino acids. CDR3 in amino acids: CSADIRRGFYNEQFF. DNA of the CDR3: TGCAGTGCTGACATAAGGAGGGGGTTCTACAATGAGCAGTTCTTC.

The chain has TRBV20-1 and TRBJ2-5, with 7 nucleotides matching TRBD1. Trimming cost V 0 bases and J 3 bases; bases outside gene matches: 1. CDR1 DFQATT and CDR2 SNEGSKA come from the germline V gene (reference sequence). This CDR3 comprises 13 residues. The CDR3 nucleotides are TGCAGTGCTAGAGAAGGGACAGAAGAGACCCAGTACTTC. This codes for CSAREGTEETQYF.

The CDR3 loop reads CASSPPDSLEAQYF. The CDR3 coding sequence is TGCGCCAGCAGCCCCCCAGACAGTTTGGAGGCCCAGTACTTC. This chain uses TRBV5-1 with TRBJ2-7; D may match TRBD1 or TRBD2 (5 bases each). V was pared by 4 bases and J by 10 bases, with 21 bases between. CDR3 length: 14 residues. Germline CDR1 and CDR2: SGHRS and YFSETQ.

This clonotype was recorded many times. The CDR3 reads CSAPPEPVYNEQFF. DNA for the CDR3: TGCAGTGCTCCACCCGAGCCGGTCTACAATGAGCAGTTCTTC. The V gene is TRBV20-1, the J gene TRBJ2-1; D unclear. Trimming took off 5 bases at V and 3 bases at J, with 14 bases between the two ends. CDR1 is DFQATT, CDR2 SNEGSKA, per germline (reference sequence). The CDR3 is made up of 14 amino acids.

This clonotype has ten or more counts. This sequence joins TRBV6-2 or TRBV6-3 and TRBJ1-1, with TRBD1 matching 8 bases. V lost 6 bases, J lost 5 bases, and 11 bases stayed unmatched. The length of the CDR3 is 15 residues. Germline-derived CDR1 and CDR2 are MNHEY and SVGEGT. The CDR3 spells CASSLFQGARTEAFF. CDR3 nucleotide sequence: TGTGCCAGCAGCTTATTCCAGGGGGCGCGGACTGAAGCTTTCTTT.

This clonotype was seen at least ten times. The rearrangement joins TRBV28 to TRBJ1-2; tentatively, D is TRBD1 (6 bases). The CDR3 totals 14 residues. Germline V gene data show CDR1 as MDHEN and CDR2 as SYDVKM. V was clipped by 5 bases and J by 4 bases, with 14 bases between them. CDR3 protein: CASSPRARGYGYTF. The CDR3, as DNA: TGTGCCAGCAGTCCAAGAGCCAGGGGCTATGGCTACACCTTC.

The rearrangement uses TRBV15 and TRBJ2-4, with D unclear. The V end lost 1 base, the J end lost 0 bases, and 10 bases lay between the germline ends. The CDR3 length is 16 residues. Germline CDR1 LNHNV, CDR2 YYDKDF (reference sequence). The CDR3 reads CATSRGTALAKNIQYF. Written as DNA, the CDR3 is TGTGCCACCAGCAGAGGTACAGCCTTAGCCAAAAACATTCAGTACTTC.